The rows below give T cell receptor beta chains drawn from one sample of a study of T cell repertoires in cytomegalovirus infection. TCRdb passed the reads through MiXCR, listing each CDR3 protein once. There are approximately 630,000 distinct CDR3 sequences in the sample; less than 25% occur only once, and less than 9.5% lies in the top ten. Sequencing was carried out using CD8+ T cells from PBMCs. The receptors were sampled from a human donor in good health (CMV status not recorded). Some clones in this sample may be carry-over from other donors' samples. Both conserved end residues are part of each CDR3. The D gene is left open where the match is weak. Some rows have no size entry. The others give once, few or many, or a class for an expanded clone.

>TRBJ2-3|.|TRBV4-1|TRBD2
TGCGCCAGCAGCCCTCCCCGTAGGACTAGCGGGGCGTCTAGCACAGATACGCAGTATTTT
CASSPPRRTSGASSTDTQYF
>TRBJ2-7|.|TRBV29-1|.
TGCAGCGGCGCCGGGCCCCTGAGCTACGAGCAGTACTTC
CSGAGPLSYEQYF
>TRBJ2-3|.|TRBV27|.
TGTGCCAGCAGAATCCTAGTGGCAGATACGCAGTATTTT
CASRILVADTQYF
>TRBJ1-1|.|TRBV5-1|.
TGCGCCAGCAGCTTGAAGCTTTCGGGTTCGAACACTGAAGCTTTCTTT
CASSLKLSGSNTEAFF
>TRBJ2-7|.|TRBV20-1|TRBD1
TGCAGTGCGAGGGACAGCGTCTACGAGCAGTACTTC
CSARDSVYEQYF
>TRBJ1-3|few|TRBV27|.
TGTGCCAGCAGTCACCATCGAGGCGGCAACACCATATATTTT
CASSHHRGGNTIYF
>TRBJ2-2|.|TRBV12-3/TRBV12-4|.
TGTGCCAGCACCCCCCTTGGGGCTTCGAACACCGGGGAGCTGTTTTTT
CASTPLGASNTGELFF
>TRBJ2-5|.|TRBV7-2|TRBD1
TGTGCCAGCAGCCAGGGACAGGGAGGTCAAGAGACCCAGTACTTC
CASSQGQGGQETQYF
>TRBJ1-2|few|TRBV10-3|.
TGTGCCATCGGACTACATCTTTCTAACTATGGCTACACCTTC
CAIGLHLSNYGYTF
>TRBJ2-7|many|TRBV7-8|TRBD1
TGTGCCAGCAGCTCCTACAGGGGGACCTACGAGCAGTACTTC
CASSSYRGTYEQYF
>TRBJ2-5|many|TRBV7-8|TRBD2
TGTGCCAGCAGCCCACCCAGCGGGGGGTTTCGGGAGACCCAGTACTTC
CASSPPSGGFRETQYF
>TRBJ1-2|.|TRBV6-1|TRBD1
TGTGCCAGCAGTCCAGGGACAGTCCTTAACTATGGCTACACCTTC
CASSPGTVLNYGYTF
>TRBJ2-4|few|TRBV29-1|.
TGCAGCGTTGAATTCCGGCGGGGAGGCAAAAACATTCAGTACTTC
CSVEFRRGGKNIQYF
>TRBJ2-1|few|TRBV7-9|TRBD2
TGTGCCAGCAGCTTAGACCACAGCGGCGGGAGAGAGCAGTTCTTC
CASSLDHSGGREQFF